The next 27 T cell receptor beta chains were all read from a single sample in a study of blood T cell repertoires in COVID-19. Libraries were prepared by immunoSEQ multiplex PCR; TCRdb keeps only in-frame clonotypes and omits some of them. The sample includes tens of thousands of clones, roughly four fifths of them seen just once. The sequenced sample consisted of peripheral blood. The receptors derive from a human donor in a cohort sampled during active COVID-19.

The chain employs TRBV3-1 (or the pseudogene TRBV3-2) and TRBJ2-2; 11 positions match TRBD2. Germline V gene lookup returns CDR1 LGHDT and CDR2 YNNKEL (reference sequence). The V gene end was trimmed by 2 bases and the J gene end by 7 bases; junction bases not matched to a gene: 6. CDR3 length: 16 residues. The CDR3 sequence is CASSQTSGSSSGELFF. Written as DNA, the CDR3 is TGTGCCAGCAGCCAAACTAGCGGGAGTTCAAGCGGGGAGCTGTTTTTT.

The CDR3 DNA reads as TGTGCCAGCAGCCGAGCAGGGGGCGTGAACACTGAAGCTTTCTTT. Protein product: CASSRAGGVNTEAFF. V and J are TRBV4-2 and TRBJ1-1, with 8 bases that match TRBD1. J was trimmed by 0 bases and V by 4 bases; bases with no gene match: 4. Looked up from germline, CDR1 is LGHNA and CDR2 is YNFKEQ. This CDR3 has 15 residues.

This clone came up a few times. The gene calls are TRBV6-5 and TRBJ1-4; 7 bases fit TRBD1. Germline CDR1 and CDR2: MNHEY and SVGAGI. The CDR3 sequence is 14 residues long. After removal of 2 bases from V and 6 bases from J, the junction contained 3 bases not matched to a gene. The CDR3 DNA sequence: TGTGCCAGCAGTTACAGGGGGCCTGATGAAAAACTGTTTTTT. Translating it yields CASSYRGPDEKLFF.

V is TRBV2 and J is TRBJ1-1; TRBD1 agrees at 9 bases. The ends lost 5 bases at V and 7 bases at J; junction bases unmatched: 2. Per the germline V gene, CDR1 is SNHLY and CDR2 is FYNNEI. The CDR3 length is 12 residues. The CDR3 coding sequence is TGTGCCAGCAGTACAGGGGGCTTTGAAGCTTTCTTT. This encodes CASSTGGFEAFF.

A few counts support this clone. The chain combines TRBV20-1 with TRBJ2-3; no reliable D call. V was shortened by 8 bases and J by 1 base, with 7 bases between the two germline ends. Germline V lookup: CDR1 DFQATT, CDR2 SNEGSKA (reference sequence). CDR3 length: 11 amino acids. CDR3 residues: CSSPGTDTQYF. CDR3 DNA sequence: TGCAGTTCCCCAGGCACAGATACGCAGTATTTT.

J is TRBJ2-7 and V is TRBV12-5; D may be TRBD2 (5 bases). CDR1 LGHNT and CDR2 FRNRAP come from the germline V gene. The CDR3 spans 18 residues. Trimming took 6 bases from V and 4 from J, leaving 28 bases between them. The CDR3 is CASGLSMSEGLPPYEQYF. In nucleotides, the CDR3 is TGTGCTAGTGGCTTGAGTATGTCCGAGGGCTTACCGCCTTACGAGCAGTACTTC.

This chain joins TRBV7-8 and TRBJ2-1; unclear D gene. The V gene lost 2 bases and the J gene lost 8 bases, with 10 bases spanning the gap. This CDR3 is 13 amino acids long. CDR1 SGHVS and CDR2 FQNEAQ come from the germline V gene. CDR3 coding DNA: TGTGCCAGCAGCTTATCCCAAACGGATGAGCAGTTCTTC. Protein: CASSLSQTDEQFF.

The chain is built from TRBV6-1 and TRBJ1-5, with 10 bases aligning to TRBD1. V was pared by 2 bases and J by 7 bases, with 5 bases of the junction left unmatched. There are 15 residues in the CDR3. The germline V gene has CDR1 MNHNS and CDR2 SASEGT. CDR3 DNA: TGTGCCAGCAGTGAAATCGGGACAGGGGAGCAGCCCCAGCATTTT. As protein: CASSEIGTGEQPQHF.

The chain combines TRBV7-2 with TRBJ2-1; D is perhaps TRBD2 (6 bases). Trimming pared 2 bases from V and 6 bases from J, leaving 11 bases between. Germline V gives CDR1 SGHTA, CDR2 FQGNSA. The CDR3 runs to 14 residues. The CDR3 protein is CASSLRGLVNEQFF. CDR3 bases: TGTGCCAGCAGCTTAAGGGGACTTGTCAATGAGCAGTTCTTC.

The rearrangement joins TRBV11-2 to TRBJ2-1; maybe TRBD1 (6 bases). The V and J ends lost 5 bases and 6 bases respectively, with 20 bases between them. This CDR3 region has 16 residues. Germline CDR1 reads SGHAT; CDR2 reads FQNNGV. CDR3 sequence: CASSQGPGFKGNEQFF. In DNA, the CDR3 is TGTGCCAGCAGCCAGGGGCCGGGGTTTAAAGGCAATGAGCAGTTCTTC.

The genes are TRBV2 and TRBJ2-1, with a tentative D call TRBD1 (6 bases). The germline V gene encodes CDR1 SNHLY and CDR2 FYNNEI. The CDR3 spans 13 residues. Trimming stripped 5 bases from V and 7 bases from J, with 12 bases between. The DNA of the CDR3 is TGTGCCAGCAGTTCCGATAGGGGGAATGAGCAGTTCTTC. Its protein is CASSSDRGNEQFF.

This rearrangement joins TRBV27 to TRBJ2-7; 9 bases match TRBD1. V lost 3 bases and J lost 5; bases outside the gene matches: 8. This CDR3 region has 15 residues. The germline V gene has CDR1 MNHEY and CDR2 SMNVEV (reference sequence). The CDR3 nucleotides are TGTGCCAGCAGTTTGGGTACAGGGGGCATCGACGAGCAGTACTTC. This gives the protein CASSLGTGGIDEQYF.

The chain recombines TRBV7-7 with TRBJ2-2; 12 nucleotides align to TRBD2. Losses at the gene ends were 5 bases for V and 5 bases for J; bases not matched to a gene: 6. This CDR3 region has 16 residues. Germline values: CDR1 SSHAT, CDR2 FNYEAQ (reference sequence). The CDR3 coding sequence is TGTGCCAGCAGCCCAGGAGGACTAGCGGGAACCGGGGAGCTGTTTTTT. Its protein is CASSPGGLAGTGELFF.

The chain carries TRBV24-1 and TRBJ1-1, with TRBD1 matching 8 bases. Looked up from germline, CDR1 is KGHDR and CDR2 is SFDVKD. V trimming: 11 bases; J trimming: 0 bases; junction bases outside the gene matches: 4. This CDR3 has 13 amino acids. The CDR3 bases are TGTGCCATCCGACAGGGGATGAACACTGAAGCTTTCTTT. It codes for CAIRQGMNTEAFF.

The V and J genes are TRBV7-9 and TRBJ2-2, with D perhaps TRBD2 (6 bases). Germline CDR1 is SEHNR and CDR2 is FQNEAQ (reference sequence). The CDR3 is 14 residues long. V lost 0 bases, J lost 10 bases, and 12 bases lay in between. DNA for the CDR3: TGTGCCAGCAGCTTAGCGGGAGGAATACTGGAGCTGTTTTTT. Translating it yields CASSLAGGILELFF.

The chain employs TRBV5-4 and TRBJ2-2; 11 nucleotides align to TRBD2. Germline-derived CDR1 and CDR2 are SGHNT and YYREEE (reference sequence). J was trimmed by 5 bases and V by 3 bases; bases with no gene match: 6. The CDR3 runs to 16 residues. The CDR3 loop is CASSSGTSGITGELFF. DNA for the CDR3: TGTGCCAGCAGCTCTGGGACTAGCGGTATTACCGGGGAGCTGTTTTTT.

This chain links TRBV9 with TRBJ2-3; TRBD1 matches 7 bases. The J segment lost 1 base and the V segment lost 3 bases, leaving 5 bases of the junction unmatched. Germline CDR1 SGDLS, CDR2 YYNGEE. The CDR3 contains 15 residues. The CDR3 region has the DNA TGTGCCAGCAGCGGAACAGGGGCCCGCACAGATACGCAGTATTTT. It encodes CASSGTGARTDTQYF.

The genes are TRBV6-5 and TRBJ1-6; D is undetermined. The V gene lost 5 bases and the J gene lost 6 bases, with 8 bases spanning the gap. This CDR3 comprises 13 residues. Germline V gene lookup returns CDR1 MNHEY and CDR2 SVGAGI. This CDR3 reads CASSREVNSPLHF. CDR3 coding DNA: TGTGCCAGCAGTCGGGAAGTTAATTCACCCCTCCACTTT.

The chain has TRBV5-6 and TRBJ2-7, with 8 bases identical to TRBD2. V dropped 3 bases and J dropped 0; count of bases not matched to a gene: 8. There are 16 residues in the CDR3. CDR1 SGHDT and CDR2 YYEEEE come from the germline V gene. CDR3 sequence: CASSWGLAGGSYEQYF. DNA of the CDR3: TGTGCCAGCAGCTGGGGACTGGCGGGGGGCTCCTACGAGCAGTACTTC.

This chain connects TRBV7-6 to TRBJ2-4, with D perhaps matching TRBD2 (6 bases). The CDR3 sequence is 13 residues long. CDR1 and CDR2 (germline): SGHVS, FNYEAQ. V was trimmed by 5 bases and J by 8 bases, leaving 13 bases between them. CDR3 nucleotide sequence: TGTGCCAGCAGCAGAAAGGAGGGACACATTCAGTACTTC. Translation: CASSRKEGHIQYF. Combining the CDR3 with reference TRBV7-6 and TRBJ2-4 gives the whole variable domain GAGVSQSPRYKVTKRGQDVALRCDPISGHVSLYWYRQALGQGPEFLTYFNYEAQQDKSGLPNDRFSAERPEGSISTLTIQRTEQRDSAMYRCASSRKEGHIQYFGAGTRLSVL.

The V gene is TRBV7-7, the J gene TRBJ2-3; 7 bases match TRBD1. The CDR3 length is 15 residues. Germline CDR1 SSHAT, CDR2 FNYEAQ (reference sequence). V dropped 5 bases and J dropped 4; count of bases not matched to a gene: 9. The DNA for the CDR3 is TGTGCCAGCAGCCCCCCACAGGGGAGTCCAGATACGCAGTATTTT. It yields the protein CASSPPQGSPDTQYF.

This sequence joins TRBV24-1 and TRBJ2-1; 13 positions agree with TRBD2. CDR3 size: 15 residues. V was pared by 6 bases and J by 7 bases, with 5 bases of the junction left unmatched. Germline V gives CDR1 KGHDR, CDR2 SFDVKD. In nucleotides, the CDR3 is TGTGCCACCAGTAGAGGACTAGCGGGAGTGAATGAGCAGTTCTTC. Its protein product is CATSRGLAGVNEQFF.

The rearrangement uses TRBV28 and TRBJ2-6; D is unresolved. CDR3 length: 15 amino acids. Germline V CDR1 and CDR2: MDHEN, SYDVKM. Trimming left V 8 bases short and J 2 bases short, with 13 bases between. The CDR3 nucleotides are TGTGCCAGCCGTGTGGCTTATCCTGGGGCCAACGTCCTGACTTTC. The encoded protein is CASRVAYPGANVLTF.

The chain recombines TRBV4-3 with TRBJ1-2; D is unresolved. The CDR3 totals 14 residues. The V gene lost 1 base and the J gene lost 0 bases, with 6 bases spanning the gap. Germline CDR1 and CDR2: LGHNA and YSLEER. CDR3 in DNA: TGCGCCAGCAGCCAAGGCCCAGCTAACTATGGCTACACCTTC. This codes for CASSQGPANYGYTF.

The chain carries TRBV18 and TRBJ2-7, with D possibly TRBD1 on 5 matching bases. This CDR3 is built from 13 residues. The germline CDR1 and CDR2 sequences are KGHSH and LQKENI. With 4 bases removed from V and 1 base from J, the gap between germline ends came to 8 bases. CDR3 sequence (DNA): TGTGCCAGCTCACTACAGGAATCCTACGAGCAGTACTTC. It translates to CASSLQESYEQYF.

This clone has more than one count but fewer than ten. The chain combines TRBV6-5 with TRBJ1-3; D is ambiguous. V lost 5 bases to trimming and J lost 0 bases, with 8 bases between them. The CDR3 loop spans 14 amino acids. CDR1 is MNHEY and CDR2 is SVGAGI in the germline V gene. The CDR3 here is CASSNLDSGNTIYF. The CDR3 DNA is TGTGCCAGCAGTAACTTAGACTCTGGAAACACCATATATTTT.

V and J are TRBV6-2 or TRBV6-3 and TRBJ2-4; 8 nucleotides line up with TRBD1. The CDR3 is 15 amino acids. CDR1 and CDR2 from the germline V gene are MNHEY and SVGEGT. V was pared by 5 bases and J by 3 bases, with 6 bases of the junction left unmatched. This CDR3 is CASSRTGTGKNIQYF. The CDR3 nucleotides read TGTGCCAGCAGTCGGACAGGGACGGGCAAAAACATTCAGTACTTC.